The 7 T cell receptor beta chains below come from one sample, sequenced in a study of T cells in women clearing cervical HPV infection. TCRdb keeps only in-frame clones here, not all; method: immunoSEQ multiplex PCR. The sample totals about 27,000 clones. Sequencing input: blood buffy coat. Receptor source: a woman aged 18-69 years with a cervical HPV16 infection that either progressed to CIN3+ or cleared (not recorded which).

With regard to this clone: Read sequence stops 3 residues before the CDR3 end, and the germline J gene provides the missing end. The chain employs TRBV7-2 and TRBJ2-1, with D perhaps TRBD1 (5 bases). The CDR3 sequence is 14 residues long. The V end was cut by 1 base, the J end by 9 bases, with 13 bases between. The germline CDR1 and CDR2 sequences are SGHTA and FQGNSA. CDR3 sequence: CASSLDGAVGEQFF. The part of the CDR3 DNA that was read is TGTGCCAGCAGCTTAGATGGGGCCGTGGGTGAG.

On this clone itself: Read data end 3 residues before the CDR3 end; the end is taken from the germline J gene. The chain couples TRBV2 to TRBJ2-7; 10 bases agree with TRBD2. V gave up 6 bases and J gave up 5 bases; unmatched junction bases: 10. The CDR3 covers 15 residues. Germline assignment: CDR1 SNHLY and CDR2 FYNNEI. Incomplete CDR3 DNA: TGTGCCAGCAGAGCTAGCGGGAGTCCGTCCCACGAG. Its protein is CASRASGSPSHE. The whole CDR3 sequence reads CASRASGSPSHEQYF.

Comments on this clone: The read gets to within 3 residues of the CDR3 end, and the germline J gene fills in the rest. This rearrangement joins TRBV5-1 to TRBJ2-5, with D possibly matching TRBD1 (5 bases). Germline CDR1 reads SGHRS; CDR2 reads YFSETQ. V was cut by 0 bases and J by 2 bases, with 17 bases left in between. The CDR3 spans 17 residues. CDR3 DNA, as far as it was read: TGCGCCAGCAGCTTGGCGGGCAGGGTGGGCCCTCAAGAGACC. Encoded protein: CASSLAGRVGPQET. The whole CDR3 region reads CASSLAGRVGPQETQYF.

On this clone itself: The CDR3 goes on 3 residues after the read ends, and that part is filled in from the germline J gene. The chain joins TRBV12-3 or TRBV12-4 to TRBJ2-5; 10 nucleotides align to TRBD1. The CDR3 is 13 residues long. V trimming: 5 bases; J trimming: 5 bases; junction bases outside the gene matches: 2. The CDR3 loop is CASSLGQGETQYF. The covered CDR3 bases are TGTGCCAGCAGTCTGGGACAGGGGGAGACC.

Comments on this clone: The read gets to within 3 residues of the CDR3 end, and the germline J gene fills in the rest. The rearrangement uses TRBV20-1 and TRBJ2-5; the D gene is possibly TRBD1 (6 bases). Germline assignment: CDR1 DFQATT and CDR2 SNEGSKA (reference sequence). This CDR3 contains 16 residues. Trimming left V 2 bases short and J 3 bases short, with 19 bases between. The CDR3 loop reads CSARLFRGGGKETQYF. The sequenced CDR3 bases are TGCAGTGCTAGACTGTTTCGTGGGGGCGGAAAAGAGACC.

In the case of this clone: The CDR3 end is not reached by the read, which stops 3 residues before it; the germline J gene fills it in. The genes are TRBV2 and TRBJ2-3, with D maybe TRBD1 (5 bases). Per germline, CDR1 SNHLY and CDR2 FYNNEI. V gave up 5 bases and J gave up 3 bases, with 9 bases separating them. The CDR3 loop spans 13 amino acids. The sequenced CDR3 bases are TGTGCCAGCAGTATGACAGATACAGATACG. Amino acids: CASSMTDTDT. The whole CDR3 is CASSMTDTDTQYF.

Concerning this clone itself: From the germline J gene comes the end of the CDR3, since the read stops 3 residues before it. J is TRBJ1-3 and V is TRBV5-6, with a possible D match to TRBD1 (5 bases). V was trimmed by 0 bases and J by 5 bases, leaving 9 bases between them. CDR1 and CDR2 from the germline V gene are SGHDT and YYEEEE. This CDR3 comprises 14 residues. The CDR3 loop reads CASSLGRGRNTIYF. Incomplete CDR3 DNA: TGTGCCAGCAGCTTGGGGAGGGGTCGAAACACC.